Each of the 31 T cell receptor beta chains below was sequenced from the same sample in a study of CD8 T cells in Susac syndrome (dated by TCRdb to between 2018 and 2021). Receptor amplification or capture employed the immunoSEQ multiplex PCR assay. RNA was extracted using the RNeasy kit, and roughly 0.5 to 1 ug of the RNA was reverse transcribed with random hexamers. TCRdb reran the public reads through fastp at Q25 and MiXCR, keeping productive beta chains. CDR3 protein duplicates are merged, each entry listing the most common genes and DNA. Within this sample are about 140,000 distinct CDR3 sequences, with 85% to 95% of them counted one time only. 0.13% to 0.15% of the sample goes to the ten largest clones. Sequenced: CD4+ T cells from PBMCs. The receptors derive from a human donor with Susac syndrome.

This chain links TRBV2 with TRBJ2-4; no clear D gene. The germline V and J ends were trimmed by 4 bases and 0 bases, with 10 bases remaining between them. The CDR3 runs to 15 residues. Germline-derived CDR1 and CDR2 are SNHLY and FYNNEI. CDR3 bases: TGTGCCAGCAGTGTTGGGGATCTAGCCAAAAACATTCAGTACTTC. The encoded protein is CASSVGDLAKNIQYF. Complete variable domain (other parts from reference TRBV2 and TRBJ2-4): EPEVTQTPSHQVTQMGQEVILRCVPISNHLYFYWYRQILGQKVEFLVSFYNNEISEKSEIFDDQFSVERPDGSNFTLKIRSTKLEDSAMYFCASSVGDLAKNIQYFGAGTRLSVL.

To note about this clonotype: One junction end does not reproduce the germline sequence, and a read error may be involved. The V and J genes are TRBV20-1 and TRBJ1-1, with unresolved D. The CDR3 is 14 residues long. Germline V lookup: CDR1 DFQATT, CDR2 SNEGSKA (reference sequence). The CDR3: CSASKGPGNAEAFF. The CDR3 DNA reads TGCAGTGCTAGCAAGGGCCCGGGGAACGCTGAAGCTTTCTTT.

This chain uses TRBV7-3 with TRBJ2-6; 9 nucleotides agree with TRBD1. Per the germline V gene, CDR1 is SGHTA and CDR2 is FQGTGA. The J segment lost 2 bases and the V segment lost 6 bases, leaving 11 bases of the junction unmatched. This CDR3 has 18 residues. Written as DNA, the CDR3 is TGTGCCAGCAGATCGACAGGGGGATCATTAACTGGGGCCAACGTCCTGACTTTC. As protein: CASRSTGGSLTGANVLTF. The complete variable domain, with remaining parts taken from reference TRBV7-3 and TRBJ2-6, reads GAGVSQTPSNKVTEKGKYVELRCDPISGHTALYWYRQSLGQGPEFLIYFQGTGAADDSGLPNDRFFAVRPEGSVSTLKIQRTERGDSAVYLCASRSTGGSLTGANVLTFGAGSRLTVL.

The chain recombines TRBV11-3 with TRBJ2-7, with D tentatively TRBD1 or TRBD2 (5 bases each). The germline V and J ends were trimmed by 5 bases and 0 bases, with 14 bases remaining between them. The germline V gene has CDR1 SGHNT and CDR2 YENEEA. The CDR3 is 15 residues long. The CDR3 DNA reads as TGTGCCAGCAGCCCGAGGGCAGGGAACTCCTACGAGCAGTACTTC. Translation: CASSPRAGNSYEQYF.

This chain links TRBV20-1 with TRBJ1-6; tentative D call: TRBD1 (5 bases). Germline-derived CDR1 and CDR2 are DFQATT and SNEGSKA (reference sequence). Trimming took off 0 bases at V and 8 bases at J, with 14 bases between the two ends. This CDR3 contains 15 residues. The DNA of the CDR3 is TGCAGTGCTAGAGACGATGCAGGGACCTATTCACCCCTCCACTTT. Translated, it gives CSARDDAGTYSPLHF.

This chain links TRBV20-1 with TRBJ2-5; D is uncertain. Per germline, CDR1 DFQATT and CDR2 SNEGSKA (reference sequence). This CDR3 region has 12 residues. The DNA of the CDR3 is TGCAGGCCGGCAGCTACGATTGAGACCCAGTACTTC. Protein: CRPAATIETQYF.

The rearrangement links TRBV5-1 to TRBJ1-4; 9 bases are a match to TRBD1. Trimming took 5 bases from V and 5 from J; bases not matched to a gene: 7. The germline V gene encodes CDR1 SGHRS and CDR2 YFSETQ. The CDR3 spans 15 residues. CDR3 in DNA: TGCGCCAGCAGACAGGGGGCGAGAACCAATGAAAAACTGTTTTTT. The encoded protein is CASRQGARTNEKLFF.

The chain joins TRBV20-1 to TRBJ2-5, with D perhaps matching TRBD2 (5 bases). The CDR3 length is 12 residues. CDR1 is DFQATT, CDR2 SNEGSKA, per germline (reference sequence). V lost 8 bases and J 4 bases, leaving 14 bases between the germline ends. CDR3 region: CSSSRAGETQYF. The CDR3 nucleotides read TGCAGTAGCTCGCGGGCGGGAGAGACCCAGTACTTC.

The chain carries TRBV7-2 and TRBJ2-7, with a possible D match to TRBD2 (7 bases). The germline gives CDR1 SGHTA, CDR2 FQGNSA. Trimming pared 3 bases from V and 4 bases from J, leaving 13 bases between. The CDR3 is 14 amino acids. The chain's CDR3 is CASSLGGGSYEQYF. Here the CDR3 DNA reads TGTGCCAGCAGCTTGGGGGGGGGCTCTTACGAGCAGTACTTC.

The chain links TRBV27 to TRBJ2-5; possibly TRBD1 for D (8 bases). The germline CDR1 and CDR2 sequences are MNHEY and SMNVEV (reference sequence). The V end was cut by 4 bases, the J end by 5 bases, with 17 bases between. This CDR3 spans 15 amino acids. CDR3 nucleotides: TGTGCCAGCAGTTCTCCAACAGGGGGGGGCGAGACCCAGTACTTC. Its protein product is CASSSPTGGGETQYF.

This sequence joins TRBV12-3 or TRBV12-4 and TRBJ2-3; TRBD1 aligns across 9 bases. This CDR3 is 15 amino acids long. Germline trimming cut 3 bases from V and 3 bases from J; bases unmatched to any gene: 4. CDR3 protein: CASSLGTGRTDTQYF. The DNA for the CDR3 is TGTGCCAGCAGTTTGGGGACAGGGAGAACAGATACGCAGTATTTT.

The CDR3 loop is CASSGLLSEAFF. CDR3 coding DNA: TGTGCCAGCAGCGGGTTGTTGAGTGAAGCTTTCTTT. This chain uses TRBV9 with TRBJ1-1; D unclear. Germline V CDR1 and CDR2: SGDLS, YYNGEE. This CDR3 spans 12 amino acids. V was pared by 3 bases and J by 7 bases, with 10 bases between.

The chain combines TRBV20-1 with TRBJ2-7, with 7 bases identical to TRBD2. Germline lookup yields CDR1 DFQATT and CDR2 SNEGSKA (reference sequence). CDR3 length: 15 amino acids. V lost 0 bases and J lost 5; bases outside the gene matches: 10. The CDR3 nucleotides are TGCAGTGCTAGAGAGACCAGCGGGACGCCCGACGAGCAGTACTTC. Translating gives CSARETSGTPDEQYF.

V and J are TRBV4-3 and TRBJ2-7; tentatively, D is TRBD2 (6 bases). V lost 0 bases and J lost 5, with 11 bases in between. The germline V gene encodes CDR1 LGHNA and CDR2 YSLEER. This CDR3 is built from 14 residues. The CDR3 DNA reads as TGCGCCAGCAGCCAAGACTGGAGGGCCCACGAGCAGTACTTC. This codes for CASSQDWRAHEQYF.

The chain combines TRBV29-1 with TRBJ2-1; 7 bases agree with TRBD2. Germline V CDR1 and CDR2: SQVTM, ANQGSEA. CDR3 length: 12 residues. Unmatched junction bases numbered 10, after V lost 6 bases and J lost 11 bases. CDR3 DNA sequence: TGCAGCGTCGAGCTGCGTAGCGGGCAGCAGTTCTTC. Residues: CSVELRSGQQFF.

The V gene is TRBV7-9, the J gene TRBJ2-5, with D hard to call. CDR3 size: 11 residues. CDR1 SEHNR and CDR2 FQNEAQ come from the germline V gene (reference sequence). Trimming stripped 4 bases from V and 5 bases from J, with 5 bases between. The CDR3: CASSYYETQYF. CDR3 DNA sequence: TGTGCCAGCAGCTATTACGAGACCCAGTACTTC.

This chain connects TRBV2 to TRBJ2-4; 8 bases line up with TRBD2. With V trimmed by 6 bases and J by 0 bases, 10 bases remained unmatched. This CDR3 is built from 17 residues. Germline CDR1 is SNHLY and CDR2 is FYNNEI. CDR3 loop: CASRIGLAQIAKNIQYF. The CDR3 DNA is TGTGCCAGCAGGATCGGACTAGCCCAAATAGCCAAAAACATTCAGTACTTC.

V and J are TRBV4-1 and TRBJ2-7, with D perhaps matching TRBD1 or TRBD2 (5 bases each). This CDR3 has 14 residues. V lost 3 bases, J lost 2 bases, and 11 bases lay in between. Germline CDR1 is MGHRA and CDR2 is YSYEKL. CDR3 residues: CASSQRDGTYEQYF. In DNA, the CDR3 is TGCGCCAGCAGCCAGAGGGACGGAACCTACGAGCAGTACTTC.

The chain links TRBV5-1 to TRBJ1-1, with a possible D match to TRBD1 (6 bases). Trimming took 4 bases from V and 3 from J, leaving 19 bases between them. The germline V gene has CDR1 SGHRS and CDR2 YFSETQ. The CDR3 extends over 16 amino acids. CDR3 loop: CASSVTSGTSYTEAFF. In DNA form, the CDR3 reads TGCGCCAGCAGCGTTACCTCCGGGACAAGCTACACTGAAGCTTTCTTT. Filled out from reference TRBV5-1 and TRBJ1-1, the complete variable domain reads KAGVTQTPRYLIKTRGQQVTLSCSPISGHRSVSWYQQTPGQGLQFLFEYFSETQRNKGNFPGRFSGRQFSNSRSEMNVSTLELGDSALYLCASSVTSGTSYTEAFFGQGTRLTVV.

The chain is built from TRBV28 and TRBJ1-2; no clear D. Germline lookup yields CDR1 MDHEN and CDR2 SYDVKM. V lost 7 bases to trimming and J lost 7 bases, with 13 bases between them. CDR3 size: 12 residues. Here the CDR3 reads CASNTLPGGYTF. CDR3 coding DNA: TGTGCCAGCAACACTCTTCCGGGTGGCTACACCTTC.

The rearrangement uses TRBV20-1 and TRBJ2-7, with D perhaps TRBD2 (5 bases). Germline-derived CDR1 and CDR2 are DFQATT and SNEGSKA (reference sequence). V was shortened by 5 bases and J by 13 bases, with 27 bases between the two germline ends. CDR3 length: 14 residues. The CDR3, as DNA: TGCAGTGCTTCGGCCGGGTTACAGAGCTCCGAGGGCTACTTC. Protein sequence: CSASAGLQSSEGYF.

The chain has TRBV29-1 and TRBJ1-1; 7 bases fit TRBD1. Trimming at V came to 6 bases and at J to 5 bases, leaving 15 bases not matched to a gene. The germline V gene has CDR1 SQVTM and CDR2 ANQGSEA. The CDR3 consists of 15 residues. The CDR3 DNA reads TGCAGCGTATGGACAGGCTCCTCTAGGGAGACTGAAGCTTTCTTT. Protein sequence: CSVWTGSSRETEAFF.

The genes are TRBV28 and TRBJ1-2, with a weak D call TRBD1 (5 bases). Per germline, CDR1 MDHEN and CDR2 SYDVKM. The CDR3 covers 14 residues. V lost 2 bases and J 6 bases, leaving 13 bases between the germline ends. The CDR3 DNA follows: TGTGCCAGCAGTTTAGGGTCAGGGTTTAATGGCTACACCTTC. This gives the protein CASSLGSGFNGYTF.

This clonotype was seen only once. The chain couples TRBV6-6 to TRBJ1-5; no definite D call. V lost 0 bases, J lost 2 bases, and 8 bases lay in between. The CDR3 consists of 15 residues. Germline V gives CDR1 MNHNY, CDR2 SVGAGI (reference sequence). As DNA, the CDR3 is TGTGCCAGCAGTTACTCGAGGCAGGGCAATCAGCCCCAGCATTTT. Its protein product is CASSYSRQGNQPQHF.

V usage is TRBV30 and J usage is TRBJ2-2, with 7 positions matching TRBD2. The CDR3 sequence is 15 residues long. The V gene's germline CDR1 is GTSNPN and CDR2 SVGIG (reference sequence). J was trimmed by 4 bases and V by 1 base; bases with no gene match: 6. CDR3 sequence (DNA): TGTGCCTGGAGTGGAAGTAGCGGGTTCACCGGGGAGCTGTTTTTT. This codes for CAWSGSSGFTGELFF.

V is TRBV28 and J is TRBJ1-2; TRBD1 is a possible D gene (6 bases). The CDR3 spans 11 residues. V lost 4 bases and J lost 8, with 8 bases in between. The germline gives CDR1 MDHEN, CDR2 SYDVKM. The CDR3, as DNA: TGTGCCAGCAGTTACAGGGTCGGCTACACCTTC. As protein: CASSYRVGYTF.

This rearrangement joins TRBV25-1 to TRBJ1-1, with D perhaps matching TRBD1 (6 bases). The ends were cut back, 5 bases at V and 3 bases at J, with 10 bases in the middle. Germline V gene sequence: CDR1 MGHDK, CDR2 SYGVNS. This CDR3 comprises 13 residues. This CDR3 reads CASSTQGDTEAFF. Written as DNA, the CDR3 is TGTGCCAGCAGTACACAGGGAGACACTGAAGCTTTCTTT.

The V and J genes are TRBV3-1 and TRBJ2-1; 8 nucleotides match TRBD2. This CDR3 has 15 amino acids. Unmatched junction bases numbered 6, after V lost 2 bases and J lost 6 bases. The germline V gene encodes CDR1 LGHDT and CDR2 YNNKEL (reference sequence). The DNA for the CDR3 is TGTGCCAGCAGCCAAATAAGCGGGAGACGCAATGAGCAGTTCTTC. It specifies CASSQISGRRNEQFF.

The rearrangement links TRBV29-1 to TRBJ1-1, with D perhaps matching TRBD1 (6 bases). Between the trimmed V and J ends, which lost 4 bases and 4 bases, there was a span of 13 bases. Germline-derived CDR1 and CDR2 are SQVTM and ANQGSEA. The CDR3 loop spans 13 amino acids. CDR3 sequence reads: CSVVWGHGTEAFF. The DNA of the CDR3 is TGCAGCGTTGTATGGGGGCATGGCACTGAAGCTTTCTTT.

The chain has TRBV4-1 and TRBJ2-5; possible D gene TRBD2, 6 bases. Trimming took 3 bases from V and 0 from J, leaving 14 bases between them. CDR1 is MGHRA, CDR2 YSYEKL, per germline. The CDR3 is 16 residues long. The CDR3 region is CASSHPGLPYQETQYF. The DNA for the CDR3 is TGCGCCAGCAGCCATCCGGGACTCCCGTACCAAGAGACCCAGTACTTC.

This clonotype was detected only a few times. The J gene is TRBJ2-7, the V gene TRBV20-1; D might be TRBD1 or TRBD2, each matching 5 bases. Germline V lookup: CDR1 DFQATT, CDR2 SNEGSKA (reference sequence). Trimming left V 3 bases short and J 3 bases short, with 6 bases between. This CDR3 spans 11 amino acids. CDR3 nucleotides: TGCAGTGCTAGTGGGGGCTACGAGCAGTACTTC. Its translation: CSASGGYEQYF.